This T cell receptor (beta chain) was obtained from a study of beta chain features in type 1 diabetes. Across the whole study: Age, gender and cell yields were alike across patients and healthy donors. Whole-study findings and limits: Equally in patients and controls, shorter templates might have been favored by PCR.

A heparinised blood draw that averaged about 120 mL was obtained once from each donor. With respect to this clone: No antigen is known for it.

Trimming left V 5 bases short and J 7 bases short, with 11 bases between. The germline gives CDR1 DFQATT, CDR2 SNEGSKA (reference sequence). The length of the CDR3 is 11 residues. Expressed TCRB transcripts were sequenced after all isolated RNA was converted to cDNA. Deep immunoSEQ sequencing covered naive, central memory and regulatory T cell samples. Libraries were prepared by immunoSEQ multiplex PCR; TCRdb keeps only in-frame clonotypes and omits some of them. The profile shows about 930,000 clones, 15% to 20% of them singletons. The chain employs TRBV20-1 and TRBJ1-2; D uncertain. The source is a woman aged 18-30 years in good health. Sequenced input: naive CD4+ T cells from blood. The CDR3 loop is CSAPHPLGYTF. The CDR3 DNA sequence: TGCAGTGCTCCCCACCCCCTTGGCTACACCTTC.